These 9 T cell receptor beta chains were sequenced from one sample in a study of identical twins. Each CDR3 protein is one row after TCRdb ran MiXCR on the 5' RACE reads. The data show about 550,000 distinct CDR3 sequences, 20% to 25% seen once. Separately, the same data were catalogued under a study of yellow fever vaccine responses in identical twins.

Sequenced sample: CD4+ T cells sorted from blood. The source of these receptors is a woman younger than 35 in good health.

The V and J genes are TRBV5-1 and TRBJ2-3, with a possible D match to TRBD1 (6 bases). The V gene's germline CDR1 is SGHRS and CDR2 YFSETQ. The CDR3 consists of 13 residues. Deletions cut 3 bases from V and 1 base from J, with 6 bases between. This chain's CDR3 is CASSWTGTDTQYF. CDR3 in DNA: TGCGCCAGCAGCTGGACAGGCACAGATACGCAGTATTTT.

The V call is TRBV12-3 or TRBV12-4, the J call TRBJ2-3; 8 nucleotides agree with TRBD2. There are 14 residues in the CDR3. V lost 6 bases and J lost 6; bases outside the gene matches: 8. CDR3 region: CASRLAGKADTQYF. The CDR3 DNA sequence: TGTGCCAGCAGGCTAGCGGGTAAGGCGGATACGCAGTATTTT.

V and J are TRBV3-1 and TRBJ2-2; 11 bases fit TRBD2. CDR1 LGHDT and CDR2 YNNKEL come from the germline V gene (reference sequence). The CDR3 is 15 residues long. The V and J ends lost 4 bases and 6 bases, in that order; junction bases with no gene match: 4. CDR3 sequence: CASSPTSGVAGELFF. In nucleotides, the CDR3 is TGTGCCAGCAGCCCGACTAGCGGGGTTGCCGGGGAGCTGTTTTTT.

The rearrangement links TRBV29-1 to TRBJ1-5, with TRBD1 as a possible D gene (6 bases). Germline CDR1 reads SQVTM; CDR2 reads ANQGSEA. The CDR3 runs 13 residues. V lost 4 bases, J lost 6 bases, and 13 bases lay in between. This chain's CDR3 is CSVVGGAGQPQHF. The CDR3 nucleotides read TGCAGCGTTGTGGGGGGCGCGGGTCAGCCCCAGCATTTT.

This sequence joins TRBV20-1 and TRBJ1-2; 8 bases map to TRBD1. CDR1 is DFQATT, CDR2 SNEGSKA, per germline (reference sequence). V dropped 4 bases and J dropped 8; count of bases not matched to a gene: 9. This CDR3 contains 13 residues. In DNA, the CDR3 is TGCAGTGCTACCAAGGACAGGGCCGGGGGCTACACCTTC. Translating gives CSATKDRAGGYTF.

Only a few counts were recorded for this clonotype. This sequence joins TRBV12-3 or TRBV12-4 and TRBJ1-1, with D maybe TRBD1 (5 bases). The germline V and J ends were trimmed by 3 bases and 1 base, with 9 bases remaining between them. This CDR3 contains 14 residues. CDR3 sequence (DNA): TGTGCCAGCAGTTTTAGGGGAGGGAACACTGAAGCTTTCTTT. Encoded protein: CASSFRGGNTEAFF.

The table lists this clonotype with many counts. The CDR3 DNA sequence: TGTGCCAGCAGTCCCCGGACAGGGGGGAAAGAGACCCAGTACTTC. Residues: CASSPRTGGKETQYF. V gene TRBV12-3 or TRBV12-4 combines with J gene TRBJ2-5, with 10 bases fitting TRBD1. V trimming: 5 bases; J trimming: 3 bases; junction bases outside the gene matches: 6. This CDR3 has 15 residues.

The V gene is TRBV11-2, the J gene TRBJ2-7; 7 nucleotides line up with TRBD2. With 5 bases clipped from V and 5 bases from J, the junction kept 12 bases outside the gene matches. The CDR3 loop spans 15 amino acids. Germline values: CDR1 SGHAT, CDR2 FQNNGV. This CDR3 reads CASSPGVGGFDEQYF. CDR3 in DNA: TGTGCCAGCAGCCCCGGCGTGGGAGGGTTTGACGAGCAGTACTTC.

This clonotype was observed a handful of times. The chain joins TRBV10-3 to TRBJ2-1; 11 bases match TRBD2. V lost 10 bases, J lost 9 bases, and 14 bases stayed unmatched. Germline-derived CDR1 and CDR2 are ENHRY and SYGVKD. CDR3 length: 15 residues. CDR3 loop: CATDSQLAGDSEQFF. The CDR3 DNA reads as TGTGCCACCGATTCCCAACTAGCGGGAGATTCTGAGCAGTTCTTC.